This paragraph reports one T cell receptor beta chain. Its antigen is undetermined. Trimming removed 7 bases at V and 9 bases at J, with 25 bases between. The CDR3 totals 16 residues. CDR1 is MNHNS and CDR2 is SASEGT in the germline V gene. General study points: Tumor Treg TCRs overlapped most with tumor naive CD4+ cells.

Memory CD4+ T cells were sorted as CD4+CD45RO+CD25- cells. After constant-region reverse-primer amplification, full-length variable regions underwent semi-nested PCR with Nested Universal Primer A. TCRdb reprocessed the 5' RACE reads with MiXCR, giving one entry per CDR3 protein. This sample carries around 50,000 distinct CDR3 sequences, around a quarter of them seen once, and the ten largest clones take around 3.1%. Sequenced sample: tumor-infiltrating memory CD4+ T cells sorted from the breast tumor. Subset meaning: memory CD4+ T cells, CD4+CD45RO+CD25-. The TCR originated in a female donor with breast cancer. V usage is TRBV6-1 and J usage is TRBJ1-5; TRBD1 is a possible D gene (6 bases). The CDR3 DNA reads TGTGCCAGCACCCGATCGTCGGGGGCTCAGGGTTGGCCCCAGCATTTT. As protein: CASTRSSGAQGWPQHF.